Below, 26 T cell receptor beta chains from the same sample are listed, as sequenced in a study of cytomegalovirus exposure and HLA in healthy donors. PCR primers comprised 60 Vbeta and 13 Jbeta primers. Assay: immunoSEQ multiplex PCR; the TCRdb copy retains only in-frame clones and omits some. The sample yields about 88,000 clones, 75% to 90% seen once. The sample comprised PBMCs. Every receptor here comes from a man between 18 and 29 years old in good health and CMV-seronegative.

This rearrangement joins TRBV19 to TRBJ1-2; TRBD1 is a possible D gene (6 bases). V lost 4 bases to trimming and J lost 4 bases, with 16 bases between them. The CDR3 is made up of 15 amino acids. CDR1 is LNHDA and CDR2 is SQIVND in the germline V gene (reference sequence). CDR3 sequence: CASSNQGHGLYGYTF. CDR3 nucleotides: TGTGCCAGTAGTAACCAGGGGCATGGACTCTATGGCTACACCTTC.

This clone turned up a few times. The chain joins TRBV4-2 to TRBJ1-5; D is unclear. Per the germline V gene, CDR1 is LGHNA and CDR2 is YNFKEQ. There are 13 residues in the CDR3. Trimming shortened V by 2 bases and J by 3 bases, and 5 bases separated the two germline ends. CDR3 residues: CASSQRVNQPQHF. CDR3 nucleotides: TGTGCCAGCAGCCAACGGGTCAATCAGCCCCAGCATTTT.

The gene calls are TRBV6-5 and TRBJ2-1, with 10 positions matching TRBD2. The CDR3 extends over 12 amino acids. CDR1 is MNHEY and CDR2 is SVGAGI in the germline V gene. V dropped 5 bases and J dropped 11; count of bases not matched to a gene: 3. CDR3 coding DNA: TGTGCCAGCAGTCAAGCGGGAGGGAAGCAGTTCTTC. It is translated as CASSQAGGKQFF.

This clone was recorded once. The chain employs TRBV27 and TRBJ2-2, with 9 bases fitting TRBD2. The germline V gene has CDR1 MNHEY and CDR2 SMNVEV (reference sequence). The junction had 7 bases not matched to a gene; V was cut back by 3 bases and J by 8 bases. CDR3 size: 15 residues. The CDR3, as DNA: TGTGCCAGCAGTTTTTCTAGCGGGATTACGGGGGAGCTGTTTTTT. It encodes CASSFSSGITGELFF.

This chain joins TRBV4-1 and TRBJ1-2; D not resolved. CDR1 is MGHRA and CDR2 is YSYEKL in the germline V gene. There are 14 residues in the CDR3. V lost 4 bases, J lost 2 bases, and 11 bases lay in between. The CDR3 region is CASSPFTENYGYTF. The DNA of the CDR3 is TGCGCCAGCAGCCCCTTCACAGAGAACTATGGCTACACCTTC.

The chain has TRBV28 and TRBJ1-3, with a tentative D call TRBD1 (6 bases). Germline V gene lookup returns CDR1 MDHEN and CDR2 SYDVKM. V was cut by 5 bases and J by 0 bases, with 14 bases left in between. This CDR3 spans 16 amino acids. The CDR3 loop is CASSPAGHISGNTIYF. The CDR3 DNA reads TGTGCCAGCAGTCCAGCGGGACACATCTCTGGAAACACCATATATTTT.

The chain has TRBV25-1 and TRBJ1-2, with D possibly matching TRBD1 (5 bases). The V and J ends lost 5 bases and 8 bases respectively, with 18 bases between them. The CDR3 loop spans 14 amino acids. Germline values: CDR1 MGHDK, CDR2 SYGVNS. The CDR3 nucleotides read TGTGCCAGCAGTAACTCAAGGGGACTCGACGGCTACACCTTC. Translating it yields CASSNSRGLDGYTF.

Worth noting for this clone: Different DNA sequences within this sample yield the same CDR3. The V gene is TRBV6-5, the J gene TRBJ2-1; the D gene is possibly TRBD1 (6 bases). The CDR3 is made up of 15 amino acids. CDR1 and CDR2 (germline): MNHEY, SVGAGI. V was cut by 6 bases and J by 0 bases, with 12 bases left in between. The CDR3 is CASSPDRSSYNEQFF. The CDR3 DNA follows: TGTGCCAGCAGCCCTGACAGGAGCTCCTACAATGAGCAGTTCTTC.

On this clone itself: Compared with germline, one end of the junction differs, possibly owing to a read error. The identical CDR3 is also encoded by other nucleotide sequences in the sample. DNA of the CDR3: TGTGCCAGCAGTTCCGGACAGAACACTGAAGCCTTCTTT. Protein sequence: CASSSGQNTEAFF. The V call is TRBV7-2, the J call TRBJ1-1; possible D gene TRBD1, 6 bases. The CDR3 spans 13 residues. Germline V gene sequence: CDR1 SGHTA, CDR2 FQGNSA.

The rearrangement joins TRBV4-3 to TRBJ1-2; tentatively, D is TRBD1 (6 bases). The CDR3 consists of 14 residues. CDR1 LGHNA and CDR2 YSLEER come from the germline V gene. The V gene lost 1 base and the J gene lost 4 bases, with 10 bases spanning the gap. This CDR3 reads CASSQGGQIYGYTF. CDR3 bases: TGCGCCAGCAGCCAAGGGGGGCAGATCTATGGCTACACCTTC.

The chain links TRBV5-1 to TRBJ2-5; 10 bases agree with TRBD1. Germline CDR1 and CDR2: SGHRS and YFSETQ. The J segment lost 4 bases and the V segment lost 2 bases, leaving 14 bases of the junction unmatched. The CDR3 totals 18 residues. The CDR3 here is CASSLGFPLTGGLETQYF. The CDR3 nucleotides are TGCGCCAGCAGCTTAGGGTTTCCACTGACAGGGGGCTTAGAGACCCAGTACTTC.

The chain recombines TRBV15 with TRBJ1-2, with 9 bases lining up with TRBD1. Germline assignment: CDR1 LNHNV and CDR2 YYDKDF (reference sequence). V shed 2 bases and J 9 bases; nucleotides not matched to a gene: 7. The CDR3 totals 14 residues. The CDR3 loop is CATSRPGTGHSYTF. CDR3 nucleotide sequence: TGTGCCACCAGCAGACCCGGGACAGGGCACAGCTACACCTTC.

The rearrangement links TRBV20-1 to TRBJ2-1, with 9 nucleotides matching TRBD2. Germline-derived CDR1 and CDR2 are DFQATT and SNEGSKA (reference sequence). Trimming took 6 bases from V and 12 from J; bases not matched to a gene: 6. This CDR3 contains 11 residues. The CDR3 protein is CSAGPGLAQFF. The CDR3 region has the DNA TGCAGTGCGGGTCCGGGACTAGCGCAGTTCTTC.

The chain recombines TRBV5-8 with TRBJ1-1, with D hard to call. Trimming took 4 bases from V and 0 from J, leaving 16 bases between them. Germline V gene sequence: CDR1 SGHTS, CDR2 YDEGEE. This CDR3 is built from 16 residues. The CDR3 region has the DNA TGTGCCAGCAGCGCCACCCGTGGAGCCATGAACACTGAAGCTTTCTTT. It translates to CASSATRGAMNTEAFF.

This clone is a singleton in its sample. The V gene is TRBV28, the J gene TRBJ2-5, with D uncertain. Per the germline V gene, CDR1 is MDHEN and CDR2 is SYDVKM. The CDR3 contains 12 residues. V was shortened by 3 bases and J by 8 bases, with 10 bases between the two germline ends. In nucleotides, the CDR3 is TGTGCCAGCAGTTTGATGGCTAGAACCCAGTACTTC. The encoded protein is CASSLMARTQYF.

The rearrangement links TRBV5-1 to TRBJ1-1; D may be TRBD1 (6 bases). Trimming stripped 4 bases from V and 1 base from J, with 14 bases between. The CDR3 extends over 15 amino acids. CDR1 is SGHRS and CDR2 is YFSETQ in the germline V gene. The CDR3 sequence is CASSRAGTTNTEAFF. The CDR3, as DNA: TGCGCCAGCAGCCGAGCCGGGACAACGAACACTGAAGCTTTCTTT.

V is TRBV18 and J is TRBJ2-3, with D maybe TRBD1 (6 bases). CDR3 length: 15 amino acids. V lost 3 bases and J 0 bases, leaving 10 bases between the germline ends. Germline V gives CDR1 KGHSH, CDR2 LQKENI. The CDR3 spells CASSPPGQSTDTQYF. The CDR3 DNA follows: TGTGCCAGCTCACCTCCCGGACAGAGCACAGATACGCAGTATTTT.

The chain couples TRBV5-1 to TRBJ2-2; 9 positions agree with TRBD1. Germline CDR1 and CDR2: SGHRS and YFSETQ. The CDR3 contains 17 residues. With 0 bases clipped from V and 1 base from J, the junction kept 4 bases outside the gene matches. The CDR3 protein is CASSLGHRGRNTGELFF. CDR3 coding DNA: TGCGCCAGCAGCTTGGGCCACAGGGGGCGGAACACCGGGGAGCTGTTTTTT.

Points on this clone: The CDR3 does not close with the conserved phenylalanine or tryptophan, likely indicating a read error. It is unclear where the CDR3 begins or ends on the DNA, so no DNA is shown, and the CDR3 is as TCRdb lists it. The same CDR3 also results from other DNA sequences found in this sample. The chain joins TRBV5-4 to TRBJ1-1; the table's TRBD1 call for D was not verified on the DNA. Germline CDR1 and CDR2: SGHNT and YYREEE (reference sequence). The CDR3 region is 12 residues in length, termini included. This CDR3 reads CASSYGQGGLGS.

The rearrangement joins TRBV7-2 to TRBJ1-6; D call uncertain. Germline CDR1 reads SGHTA; CDR2 reads FQGNSA. The CDR3 totals 17 residues. The germline V and J ends were trimmed by 5 bases and 0 bases, with 14 bases remaining between them. The CDR3: CASSPPLKSSYNSPLHF. As DNA, the CDR3 is TGTGCCAGCAGCCCACCTCTCAAGAGCTCCTATAATTCACCCCTCCACTTT. Full variable domain (missing parts from reference TRBV7-2 and TRBJ1-6): GAGVSQSPSNKVTEKGKDVELRCDPISGHTALYWYRQSLGQGLEFLIYFQGNSAPDKSGLPSDRFSAERTGGSVSTLTIQRTQQEDSAVYLCASSPPLKSSYNSPLHFGNGTRLTVT.

This clone was seen only once. J is TRBJ2-5 and V is TRBV28; 8 nucleotides line up with TRBD1. This CDR3 contains 12 residues. Germline V gene data show CDR1 as MDHEN and CDR2 as SYDVKM. The V gene end was trimmed by 7 bases and the J gene end by 6 bases; junction bases not matched to a gene: 4. The CDR3 coding sequence is TGTGCCAGCAACCTCAGGGGGCAGACCCAGTACTTC. It translates to CASNLRGQTQYF.

The V and J genes are TRBV9 and TRBJ2-2; D unresolved. Germline CDR1 SGDLS, CDR2 YYNGEE. Between the trimmed V and J ends, which lost 3 bases and 5 bases, there was a span of 5 bases. The CDR3 runs to 12 residues. The CDR3 DNA follows: TGTGCCAGCAGCGATAGTACCGGGGAGCTGTTTTTT. Amino acids: CASSDSTGELFF.

The rearrangement uses TRBV5-1 and TRBJ2-3, with a possible D match to TRBD2 (5 bases). Deletions cut 5 bases from V and 1 base from J, with 11 bases between. Germline CDR1 is SGHRS and CDR2 is YFSETQ. The CDR3 is 14 residues long. CDR3 amino acids: CASRWSGRTDTQYF. CDR3 nucleotides: TGCGCCAGCAGGTGGAGCGGCCGCACAGATACGCAGTATTTT.

The gene calls are TRBV19 and TRBJ1-5; D is possibly TRBD1 (6 bases). Germline V gene sequence: CDR1 LNHDA, CDR2 SQIVND (reference sequence). Trimming removed 5 bases from V and 4 bases from J, with 9 bases in between. This CDR3 region has 13 residues. Here the CDR3 DNA reads TGTGCCAGTAGTGGAACAGGGAATCAGCCCCAGCATTTT. Amino acid sequence: CASSGTGNQPQHF.

The rearrangement uses TRBV28 and TRBJ1-2, with TRBD1 matching over 9 bases. V gave up 6 bases and J gave up 8 bases; unmatched junction bases: 13. The length of the CDR3 is 15 residues. The germline V gene has CDR1 MDHEN and CDR2 SYDVKM. The DNA for the CDR3 is TGTGCCAGCAGCCCACAGGGGGCGGGGGTCTGGGGCTACACCTTC. Amino acids: CASSPQGAGVWGYTF.

This clone was seen once. The V gene is TRBV29-1, the J gene TRBJ1-2; D is perhaps TRBD1 (5 bases). V gave up 7 bases and J gave up 2 bases, with 11 bases separating them. Germline CDR1 and CDR2: SQVTM and ANQGSEA. This CDR3 is built from 12 residues. The CDR3 bases are TGCAGCGCCGACAGCCCGAACTATGGCTACACCTTC. It codes for CSADSPNYGYTF.